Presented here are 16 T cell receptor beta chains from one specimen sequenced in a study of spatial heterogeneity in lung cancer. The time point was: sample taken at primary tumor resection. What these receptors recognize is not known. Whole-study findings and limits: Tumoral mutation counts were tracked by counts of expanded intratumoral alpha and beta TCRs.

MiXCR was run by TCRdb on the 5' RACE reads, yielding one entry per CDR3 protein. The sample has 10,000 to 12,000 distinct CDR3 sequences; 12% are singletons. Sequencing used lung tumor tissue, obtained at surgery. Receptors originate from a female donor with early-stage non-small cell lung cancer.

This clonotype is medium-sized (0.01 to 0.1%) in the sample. The CDR3 reads CASSRGQLEDIQYF. The CDR3 DNA is TGCGCCAGCAGCCGGGGACAGTTGGAGGACATTCAGTACTTC. The V and J genes are TRBV5-1 and TRBJ2-4; 7 bases align to TRBD1. V lost 4 bases and J lost 8; bases outside the gene matches: 9. Looked up from germline, CDR1 is SGHRS and CDR2 is YFSETQ. CDR3 length: 14 amino acids.

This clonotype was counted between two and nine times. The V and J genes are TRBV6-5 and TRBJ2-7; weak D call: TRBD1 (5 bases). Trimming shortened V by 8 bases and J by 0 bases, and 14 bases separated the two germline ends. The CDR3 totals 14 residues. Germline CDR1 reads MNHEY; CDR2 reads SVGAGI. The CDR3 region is CASGNRLLSYEQYF. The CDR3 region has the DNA TGTGCCAGCGGCAACAGGCTGCTCTCCTACGAGCAGTACTTC.

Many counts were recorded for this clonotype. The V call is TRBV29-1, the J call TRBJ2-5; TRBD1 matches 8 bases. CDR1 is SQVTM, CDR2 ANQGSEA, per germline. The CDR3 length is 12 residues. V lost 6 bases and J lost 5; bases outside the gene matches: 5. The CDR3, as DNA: TGCAGCGTGGAGGACAGGGAGGAGACCCAGTACTTC. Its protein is CSVEDREETQYF. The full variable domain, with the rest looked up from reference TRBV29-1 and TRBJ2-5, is SAVISQKPSRDICQRGTSLTIQCQVDSQVTMMFWYRQQPGQSLTLIATANQGSEATYESGFVIDKFPISRPNLTFSTLTVSNMSPEDSSIYLCSVEDREETQYFGPGTRLLVL.

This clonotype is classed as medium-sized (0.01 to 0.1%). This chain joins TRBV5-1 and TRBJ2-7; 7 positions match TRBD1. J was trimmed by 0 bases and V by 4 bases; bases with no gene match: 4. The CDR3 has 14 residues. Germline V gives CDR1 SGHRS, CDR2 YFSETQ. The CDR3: CASSRTGLSYEQYF. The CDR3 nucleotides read TGCGCCAGCAGCAGGACAGGCCTCTCCTACGAGCAGTACTTC.

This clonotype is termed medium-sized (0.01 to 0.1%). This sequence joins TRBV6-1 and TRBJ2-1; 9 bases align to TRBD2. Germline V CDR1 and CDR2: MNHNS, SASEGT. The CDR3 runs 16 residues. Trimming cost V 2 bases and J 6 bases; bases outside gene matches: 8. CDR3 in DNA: TGTGCCAGCAGTGAATTCCCCAGCGGGGGGACCAATGAGCAGTTCTTC. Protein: CASSEFPSGGTNEQFF.

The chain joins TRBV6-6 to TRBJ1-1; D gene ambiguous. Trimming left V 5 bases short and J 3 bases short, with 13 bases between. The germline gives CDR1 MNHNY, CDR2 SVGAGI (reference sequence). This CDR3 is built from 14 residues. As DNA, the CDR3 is TGTGCCAGCAGTGCCGGGTCCTCCTACACTGAAGCTTTCTTT. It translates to CASSAGSSYTEAFF.

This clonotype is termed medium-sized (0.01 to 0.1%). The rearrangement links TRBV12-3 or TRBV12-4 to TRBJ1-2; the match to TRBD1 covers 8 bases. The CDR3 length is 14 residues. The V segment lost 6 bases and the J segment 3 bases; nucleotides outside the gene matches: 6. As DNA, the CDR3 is TGTGCCAGCAGCATGCAGGGGGCGGACTATGGCTACACCTTC. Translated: CASSMQGADYGYTF.

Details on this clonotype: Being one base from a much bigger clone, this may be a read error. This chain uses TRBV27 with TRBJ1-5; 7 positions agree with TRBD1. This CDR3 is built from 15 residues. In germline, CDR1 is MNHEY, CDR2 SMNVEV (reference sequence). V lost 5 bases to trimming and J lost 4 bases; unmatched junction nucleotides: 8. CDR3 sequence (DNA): TGTGCCAGCAGTCCAGGGACAGACGTTAATCAGCCCCAGCATTTT. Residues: CASSPGTDVNQPQHF.

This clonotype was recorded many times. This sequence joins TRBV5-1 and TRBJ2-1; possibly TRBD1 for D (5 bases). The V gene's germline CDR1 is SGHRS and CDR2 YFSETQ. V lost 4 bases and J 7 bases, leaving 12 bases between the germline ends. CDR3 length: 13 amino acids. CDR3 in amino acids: CASSPEGENEQFF. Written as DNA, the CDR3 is TGCGCCAGCAGCCCGGAAGGGGAAAATGAGCAGTTCTTC.

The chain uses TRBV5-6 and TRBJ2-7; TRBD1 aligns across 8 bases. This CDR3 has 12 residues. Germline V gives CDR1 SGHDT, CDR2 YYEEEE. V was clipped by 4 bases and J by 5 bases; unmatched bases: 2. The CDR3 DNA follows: TGTGCCAGCAGCCTGACAGGGGACGAGCAGTACTTC. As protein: CASSLTGDEQYF.

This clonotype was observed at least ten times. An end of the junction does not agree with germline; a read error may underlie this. This CDR3 reads CSARSGTGSENTIYF. CDR3 bases: TGCAGTGCTAGATCCGGGACAGGCTCTGAAAACACCATATATTTT. The gene calls are TRBV20-1 and TRBJ1-3; 8 bases fit TRBD1. Germline V gene data show CDR1 as DFQATT and CDR2 as SNEGSKA (reference sequence). The CDR3 has 15 amino acids.

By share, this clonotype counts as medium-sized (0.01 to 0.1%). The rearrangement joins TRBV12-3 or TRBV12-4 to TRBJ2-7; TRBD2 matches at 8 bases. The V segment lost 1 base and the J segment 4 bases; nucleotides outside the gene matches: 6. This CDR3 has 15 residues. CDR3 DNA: TGTGCCAGCAGTTTAGGGTCGGGAGGGCCGTACGAGCAGTACTTC. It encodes CASSLGSGGPYEQYF.

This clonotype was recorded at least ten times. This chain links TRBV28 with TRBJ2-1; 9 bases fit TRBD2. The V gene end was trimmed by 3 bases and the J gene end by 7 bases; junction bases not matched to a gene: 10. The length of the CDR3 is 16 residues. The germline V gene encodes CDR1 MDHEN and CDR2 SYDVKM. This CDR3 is CASSFSGLAQGNEQFF. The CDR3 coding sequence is TGTGCCAGCAGTTTCTCGGGACTAGCTCAGGGGAATGAGCAGTTCTTC.

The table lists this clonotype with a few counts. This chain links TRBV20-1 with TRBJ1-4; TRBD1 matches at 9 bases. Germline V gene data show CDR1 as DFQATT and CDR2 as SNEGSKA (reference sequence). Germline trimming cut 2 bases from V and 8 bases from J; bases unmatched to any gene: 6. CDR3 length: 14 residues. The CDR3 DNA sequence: TGCAGTGCTAGAAACAGGGGGCTCAGGGAAAAACTGTTTTTT. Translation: CSARNRGLREKLFF.

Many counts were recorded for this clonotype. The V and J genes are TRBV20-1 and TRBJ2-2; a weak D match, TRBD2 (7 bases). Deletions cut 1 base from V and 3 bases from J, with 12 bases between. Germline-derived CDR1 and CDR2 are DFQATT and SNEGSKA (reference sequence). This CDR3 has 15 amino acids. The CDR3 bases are TGCAGTGCTAGAGCAAGGGGGGGAGACACCGGGGAGCTGTTTTTT. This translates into CSARARGGDTGELFF.

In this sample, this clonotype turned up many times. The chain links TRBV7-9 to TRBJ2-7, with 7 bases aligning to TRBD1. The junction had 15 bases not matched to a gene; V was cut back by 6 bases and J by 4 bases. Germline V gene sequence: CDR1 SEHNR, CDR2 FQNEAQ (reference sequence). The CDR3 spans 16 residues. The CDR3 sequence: CASSRSSGTVTYEQYF. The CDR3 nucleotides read TGTGCCAGCAGTCGCTCATCCGGGACAGTTACTTACGAGCAGTACTTC.